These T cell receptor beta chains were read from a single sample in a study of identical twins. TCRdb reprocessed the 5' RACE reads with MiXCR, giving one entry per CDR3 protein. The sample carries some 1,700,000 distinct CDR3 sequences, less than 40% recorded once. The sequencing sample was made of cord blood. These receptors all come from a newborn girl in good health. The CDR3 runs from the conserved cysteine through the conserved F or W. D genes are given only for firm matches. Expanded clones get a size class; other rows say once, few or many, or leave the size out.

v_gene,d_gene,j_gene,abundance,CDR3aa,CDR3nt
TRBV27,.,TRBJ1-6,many,CASSLSRGSPLHF,TGTGCCAGCAGCTTGTCAAGGGGTTCACCCCTCCACTTT
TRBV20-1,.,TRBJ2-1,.,CSARDPPAGQFF,TGCAGTGCTAGAGATCCCCCAGCGGGGCAGTTCTTC
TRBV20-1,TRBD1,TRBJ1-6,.,CSATPGQSYNSPPHF,TGCAGTGCTACACCGGGACAGAGCTATAATTCACCCCCCCACTTT
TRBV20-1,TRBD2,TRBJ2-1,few,CSAKDLTGTSGRTRPYNEQFF,TGCAGTGCTAAAGACCTTACCGGGACTAGCGGGAGGACGAGGCCATACAATGAGCAGTTCTTC
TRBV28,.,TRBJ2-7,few,CASSLRTLRGYEQYF,TGTGCCAGCAGTTTAAGGACCCTTCGGGGCTACGAGCAGTACTTC
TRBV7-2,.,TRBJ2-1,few,CASSLVKIAAPSSYNEQFF,TGTGCCAGCAGCTTAGTAAAAATAGCAGCTCCTAGCTCCTACAATGAGCAGTTCTTC
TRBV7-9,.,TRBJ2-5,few,CASSFGNRVTQETQYF,TGTGCCAGCAGCTTCGGAAACAGGGTCACCCAAGAGACCCAGTACTTC
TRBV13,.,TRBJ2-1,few,CASSLVASRDNEQFF,TGTGCCAGCAGCTTAGTAGCTAGCCGAGACAATGAGCAGTTCTTC
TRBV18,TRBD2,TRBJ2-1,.,CASSQTSGRASEQFF,TGTGCCAGCTCACAGACTAGCGGGAGGGCCTCTGAGCAGTTCTTC
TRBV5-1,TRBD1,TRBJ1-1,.,CASSQTHSGTGGPEAFF,TGCGCCAGCAGCCAGACCCATTCCGGGACAGGGGGCCCTGAAGCTTTCTTT
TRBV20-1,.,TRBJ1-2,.,CSAMAGGEYGYTF,TGCAGTGCCATGGCCGGGGGAGAGTATGGCTACACCTTC
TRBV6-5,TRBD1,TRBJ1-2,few,CASTTGLEGYTF,TGTGCCTCTACGACAGGGTTGGAGGGCTACACCTTC
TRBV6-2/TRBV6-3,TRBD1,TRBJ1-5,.,CASSYGTGNMQPQHF,TGTGCCAGCAGTTACGGGACAGGGAATATGCAGCCCCAGCATTTT
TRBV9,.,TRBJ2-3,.,CTSSVGSTDTQYF,TGTACCAGCAGCGTAGGTAGCACAGATACGCAGTATTTT
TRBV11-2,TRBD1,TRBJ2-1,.,CASSLDSGTAYNEQFF,TGTGCCAGCAGCTTAGACTCCGGGACAGCCTACAACGAGCAGTTCTTC
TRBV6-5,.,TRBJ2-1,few,CASSYSAASYNEQFF,TGTGCCAGCAGTTACTCGGCGGCTAGCTACAATGAGCAGTTCTTC
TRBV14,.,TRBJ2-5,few,CASSPRGGYQETQYF,TGTGCCAGCAGCCCTCGAGGGGGTTACCAAGAGACCCAGTACTTC
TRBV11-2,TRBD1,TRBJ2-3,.,CASSGTDTDTQYF,TGTGCCAGCAGCGGGACAGACACAGATACGCAGTATTTT
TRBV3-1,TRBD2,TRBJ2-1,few,CASTNLGTSGRYNEQFF,TGTGCCAGCACCAATCTGGGGACTAGCGGGCGTTACAATGAGCAGTTCTTC
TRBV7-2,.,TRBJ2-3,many,CASSLVGGTDTQYF,TGTGCCAGCAGCTTAGTTGGGGGCACAGATACGCAGTATTTT
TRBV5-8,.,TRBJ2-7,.,CASSQLTGKGFYEQYF,TGTGCCAGCAGCCAACTTACAGGGAAGGGGTTCTACGAGCAGTACTTC
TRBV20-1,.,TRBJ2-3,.,CSSLGGTDTQYF,TGCAGCTCCTTGGGGGGCACAGATACGCAGTATTTT
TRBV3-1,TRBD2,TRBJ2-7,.,CASSQGGLAGSPYEQYF,TGTGCCAGCAGCCAAGGGGGACTAGCGGGGTCACCCTACGAGCAGTACTTC
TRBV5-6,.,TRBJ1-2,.,CASSFVTGGLNYGYTF,TGTGCCAGCAGCTTTGTGACCGGGGGTCTTAACTATGGCTACACCTTC
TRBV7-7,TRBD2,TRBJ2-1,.,CASSLGVAGEYNEQFF,TGTGCCAGCAGCTTAGGGGTAGCGGGGGAGTACAATGAGCAGTTCTTC
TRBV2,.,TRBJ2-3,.,CASTFRDTQYF,TGTGCCAGCACGTTCCGAGATACGCAGTATTTT
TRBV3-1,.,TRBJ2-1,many,CASSQRGGHNEQFF,TGTGCCAGCAGCCAACGGGGCGGCCACAATGAGCAGTTCTTC
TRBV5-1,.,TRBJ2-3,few,CASSIKVGRHTDTQYF,TGCGCCAGCAGCATAAAGGTTGGGCGACACACAGATACGCAGTATTTT
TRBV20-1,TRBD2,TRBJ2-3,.,CSARRLAGGVDTQYF,TGCAGTGCAAGAAGACTAGCGGGAGGGGTAGATACGCAGTATTTT
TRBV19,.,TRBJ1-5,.,CASSTTGWQPQHF,TGTGCCAGTAGTACGACAGGATGGCAGCCCCAGCATTTT
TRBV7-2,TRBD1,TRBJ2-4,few,CASSATGPAKNIQYF,TGTGCCAGCAGTGCGACAGGGCCAGCCAAAAACATTCAGTACTTC